This T cell receptor beta chain was obtained from a study of blood T cell repertoires in COVID-19. Overall study context: Sample material is recorded as cDNA or gDNA derived from T cells, B-cell-depleted T cells, or PBMCs.

Here immunoSEQ multiplex PCR was the method, and the copy in TCRdb shows in-frame clones only, minus some. The sample includes about 210,000 clones, 80% of them seen just once. Trimming shortened V by 3 bases and J by 0 bases, and 5 bases separated the two germline ends. This CDR3 spans 13 amino acids. Germline CDR1 is SEHNR and CDR2 is FQNEAQ (reference sequence). The V call is TRBV7-9, the J call TRBJ2-5; D is unclear. The sequenced sample was peripheral blood. This TCR was sampled from a human donor in a cohort sampled during active COVID-19. CDR3 in DNA: TGTGCCAGCAGCTTCGAGTACCAAGAGACCCAGTACTTC. Residues: CASSFEYQETQYF.